Listed below are T cell receptor beta chains from one sample, sequenced in a study of T cells in pancreatic ductal adenocarcinoma. TCRdb's copy holds only in-frame clones and misses some; the assay was immunoSEQ multiplex PCR. Of 11,000 or so clones detected, 75% to 90% appear once; the ten largest clones hold around 19%. Sequences were obtained from PBMCs. The receptor source for this set is a human donor with pancreatic ductal adenocarcinoma. Both conserved end residues are part of each CDR3. Fields, in order: clone size, V gene, J gene, D gene, CDR3 protein, CDR3 DNA. A D gene is named only where the DNA matches it firmly. The size of a clone is reported for some rows only, either as once, few or many, or as a class for expanded clones.

clone size: NA; V gene: TRBV19; J gene: TRBJ2-3; D gene: NA; CDR3 protein: CASSMRNSATDTQYF; CDR3 DNA: TGTGCCAGTAGTATGAGGAACTCGGCCACAGATACGCAGTATTTT
clone size: NA; V gene: TRBV18; J gene: TRBJ1-4; D gene: NA; CDR3 protein: CASSPRADEKLFF; CDR3 DNA: TGTGCCAGCTCACCCCGGGCTGATGAAAAACTGTTTTTT
clone size: NA; V gene: TRBV5-1; J gene: TRBJ2-3; D gene: NA; CDR3 protein: CASSLALPDGQYF; CDR3 DNA: TGCGCCAGCAGCTTAGCGCTTCCCGATGGGCAGTATTTT
clone size: NA; V gene: TRBV18; J gene: TRBJ2-5; D gene: TRBD2; CDR3 protein: CASSLQREQETQYF; CDR3 DNA: TGTGCCAGCTCTCTACAGCGGGAGCAAGAGACCCAGTACTTC
clone size: NA; V gene: TRBV4-1; J gene: TRBJ2-6; D gene: TRBD1; CDR3 protein: CASSQDTGGYGANVLTF; CDR3 DNA: TGCGCCAGCAGCCAAGATACAGGGGGCTACGGGGCCAACGTCCTGACTTTC
clone size: NA; V gene: TRBV30; J gene: TRBJ2-7; D gene: NA; CDR3 protein: CAWALAYEQYF; CDR3 DNA: TGTGCCTGGGCACTAGCCTACGAGCAGTACTTC
clone size: NA; V gene: TRBV28; J gene: TRBJ2-5; D gene: TRBD2; CDR3 protein: CASSLLAGEETQYF; CDR3 DNA: TGTGCCAGCAGTTTACTAGCGGGAGAAGAGACCCAGTACTTC
clone size: NA; V gene: TRBV14; J gene: TRBJ1-2; D gene: NA; CDR3 protein: CASSQDRLLTGLLDVHGYTF; CDR3 DNA: TGTGCCAGCAGCCAAGATAGGCTCTTAACAGGGCTCCTAGACGTCCATGGCTACACCTTC
clone size: NA; V gene: TRBV6-5; J gene: TRBJ2-5; D gene: NA; CDR3 protein: CASSYGLGETQYF; CDR3 DNA: TGTGCCAGCAGTTACGGCTTGGGGGAGACCCAGTACTTC
clone size: few; V gene: TRBV14; J gene: TRBJ1-3; D gene: NA; CDR3 protein: CASSQELPDRTSGNTIYF; CDR3 DNA: TGTGCCAGCAGCCAAGAACTCCCGGACCGAACCTCTGGAAACACCATATATTTT
clone size: NA; V gene: TRBV6-1; J gene: TRBJ2-5; D gene: NA; CDR3 protein: CASSVSAGTETQYF; CDR3 DNA: TGTGCCAGCAGTGTTTCAGCCGGCACAGAGACCCAGTACTTC
clone size: NA; V gene: TRBV5-1; J gene: TRBJ2-5; D gene: NA; CDR3 protein: CASSLGTPYQETQYF; CDR3 DNA: TGCGCCAGCAGCTTAGGGACACCGTACCAAGAGACCCAGTACTTC
clone size: NA; V gene: TRBV7-9; J gene: TRBJ2-2; D gene: TRBD2; CDR3 protein: CASSYSGPNTGELFF; CDR3 DNA: TGTGCCAGCAGCTATAGCGGGCCGAACACCGGGGAGCTGTTTTTT
clone size: NA; V gene: TRBV18; J gene: TRBJ1-5; D gene: NA; CDR3 protein: CASSPWEGSDQPQHF; CDR3 DNA: TGTGCCAGCTCACCCTGGGAGGGTAGCGATCAGCCCCAGCATTTT
clone size: NA; V gene: TRBV6-6; J gene: TRBJ2-7; D gene: TRBD2; CDR3 protein: CASTLAGFYEQYF; CDR3 DNA: TGTGCCAGTACACTAGCGGGATTCTACGAGCAGTACTTC
clone size: NA; V gene: TRBV7-2; J gene: TRBJ1-5; D gene: NA; CDR3 protein: CASSLDYSQPQHF; CDR3 DNA: TGTGCCAGCAGCTTAGATTACAGTCAGCCCCAGCATTTT
clone size: NA; V gene: TRBV29-1; J gene: TRBJ2-7; D gene: NA; CDR3 protein: CSVTKGNEQYF; CDR3 DNA: TGCAGCGTTACAAAGGGGAACGAGCAGTACTTC